A single sample gave rise to the 3 T cell receptor beta chains below, sequenced in a study of cytomegalovirus exposure and HLA in healthy donors (dated by TCRdb to about 2017). The protocol used for the library was the immunoSEQ multiplex PCR assay. For the multiplex PCR, a mixture combining 60 forward primers for TCR Vbeta segments and 13 reverse primers for TCR Jbeta segments was used. TCRdb holds this immuneACCESS table with in-frame rearrangements only. Some clones are missing; in checked studies, unresolved V genes explain under half, and the rest has no known cause. The sample profile shows 200,000 to 250,000 clones; approximately 70% of them were found once. The ten largest clones add up to about 3% of the sample. Sequencing was performed on PBMCs. The receptor source for this set is a man aged 35-49 years in good health and CMV-seropositive.

The chain recombines TRBV5-1 with TRBJ2-7; D might be TRBD1 (6 bases). CDR1 is SGHRS and CDR2 is YFSETQ in the germline V gene. V was cut by 3 bases and J by 2 bases, with 18 bases left in between. The CDR3 has 16 residues. The CDR3 DNA is TGCGCCAGCAGCTCGAGCTGGGGGCAGGGGACCTACGAGCAGTACTTC. The encoded protein is CASSSSWGQGTYEQYF. Based on the CDR3 plus reference TRBV5-1 and TRBJ2-7, the full variable domain is KAGVTQTPRYLIKTRGQQVTLSCSPISGHRSVSWYQQTPGQGLQFLFEYFSETQRNKGNFPGRFSGRQFSNSRSEMNVSTLELGDSALYLCASSSSWGQGTYEQYFGPGTRLTVT.

The chain is built from TRBV7-3 and TRBJ2-7, with D perhaps TRBD2 (5 bases). Between the trimmed V and J ends, which lost 6 bases and 2 bases, there was a span of 20 bases. Germline V gives CDR1 SGHTA, CDR2 FQGTGA. This CDR3 is built from 16 residues. This chain's CDR3 is CASRKGGLIGAYEQYF. CDR3 DNA sequence: TGTGCCAGCAGGAAAGGCGGACTGATCGGAGCCTACGAGCAGTACTTC.

This clone has more than one count but fewer than ten. This chain joins TRBV10-3 and TRBJ1-5, with D perhaps matching TRBD1 (5 bases). This CDR3 comprises 18 residues. Per the germline V gene, CDR1 is ENHRY and CDR2 is SYGVKD. Trimming shortened V by 2 bases and J by 2 bases, and 19 bases separated the two germline ends. The CDR3 sequence is CAISEGGTKGLGNQPQHF. In nucleotides, the CDR3 is TGTGCCATCAGTGAGGGGGGGACGAAGGGTTTGGGCAATCAGCCCCAGCATTTT.